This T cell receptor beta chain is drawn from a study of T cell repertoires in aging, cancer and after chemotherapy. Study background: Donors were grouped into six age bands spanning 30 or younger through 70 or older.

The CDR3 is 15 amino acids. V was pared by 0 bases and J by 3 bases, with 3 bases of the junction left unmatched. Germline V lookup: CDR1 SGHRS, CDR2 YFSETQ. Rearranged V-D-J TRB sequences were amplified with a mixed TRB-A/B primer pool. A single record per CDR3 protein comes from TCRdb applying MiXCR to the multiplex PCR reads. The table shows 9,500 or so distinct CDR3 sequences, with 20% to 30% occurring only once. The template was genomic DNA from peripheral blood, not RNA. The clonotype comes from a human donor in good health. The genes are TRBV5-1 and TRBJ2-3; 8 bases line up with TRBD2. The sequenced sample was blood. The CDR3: CASSLGSGATDTQYF. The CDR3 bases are TGCGCCAGCAGCTTGGGTAGCGGGGCGACAGATACGCAGTATTTT.